Listed below are T cell receptor beta chains from one sample, sequenced in a study of regulatory T cells in long-lasting Graves disease. In TCRdb, the multiplex PCR reads were re-called with MiXCR into one record per CDR3 protein. The table has some 340,000 distinct CDR3 sequences, 10% to 15% seen once. These sequences were also reported in another study, on T cells in Graves' hyperthyroidism and ophthalmopathy.

The specimen comprised peripheral blood mononuclear cells (PBMCs), sampled at new diagnosis, from a patient treated with antithyroid drugs. The receptor source for this set is a woman under 30 with Graves disease. Each CDR3 is given with its conserved first and last residue.

>TRBV12-3/TRBV12-4|TRBJ1-2|15
CASSRDSVTAYGYTF
>TRBV20-1|TRBJ1-5|17
CSASGTPFPTSNQPQHF
>TRBV28|TRBJ1-6|15
CASSLTGVLYSPLHF
>TRBV7-2|TRBJ1-2|16
CASSLASGNLDYGYTF
>TRBV5-1|TRBJ2-1|14
CASSLALADNEQFF
>TRBV11-2|TRBJ1-2|14
CASSTDRGGRGYTF
>TRBV12-3/TRBV12-4|TRBJ1-4|12
CASSLVREKLFF
>TRBV20-1|TRBJ2-5|17
CSAFPPYSGREGETQYF
>TRBV18|TRBJ1-5|17
CASSPGRRGRVNQPQHF
>TRBV4-3|TRBJ2-7|15
CASSQEPIRSYEQYF
>TRBV24-1|TRBJ2-2|13
CAVDSGITGELFF
>TRBV5-1|TRBJ1-6|14
CASSRGQGKSPLHF
>TRBV10-3|TRBJ1-1|14
CAISESDSHTEAFF
>TRBV15|TRBJ2-7|14
CATSEADTSYEQYF
>TRBV12-3/TRBV12-4|TRBJ1-2|15
CASSRTGTMDYGYTF
>TRBV28|TRBJ1-2|14
CASSLTGAGGGYTF
>TRBV29-1|TRBJ2-2|15
CSAPSGTANTGELFF
>TRBV4-2|TRBJ2-1|13
CASSLGPSNEQFF
>TRBV7-9|TRBJ2-7|15
CASSQGRDRFYEQYF
>TRBV12-5|TRBJ1-5|13
CASGILGNQPQHF
>TRBV7-2|TRBJ2-1|15
CASSLGYFPYNEQFF
>TRBV6-2/TRBV6-3|TRBJ2-5|15
CASSSTSGRAETQYF
>TRBV20-1|TRBJ2-1|15
CSAPWSGSYYNEQFF
>TRBV10-3|TRBJ2-2|14
CAISATGATGELFF
>TRBV12-3/TRBV12-4|TRBJ1-3|15
CASSPRVLEVDTIYF
>TRBV10-3|TRBJ1-1|18
CAISESGRRFRANTEAFF
>TRBV7-2|TRBJ2-6|18
CASSSGKFGQSGANVLTF
>TRBV20-1|TRBJ1-2|13
CSARNRSNYGYTF
>TRBV4-2|TRBJ2-3|18
CASSQDRWIDGSTDTQYF
>TRBV7-2|TRBJ2-3|16
CASSFWREVRADTQYF
>TRBV19|TRBJ2-5|11
CATDRGGTQYF
>TRBV6-1|TRBJ2-7|17
CASSLAGGTRMSYEQYF
>TRBV27|TRBJ2-6|15
CASSYRGAGANVLTF
>TRBV20-1|TRBJ2-1|17
CSGKTSGRASGVNEQFF
>TRBV28|TRBJ2-5|17
CASRATMIAGDGETQYF
>TRBV19|TRBJ2-1|17
CASSTAKTSGGHNEQFF
>TRBV5-1|TRBJ2-3|15
CASSFRTGGPDTQYF
>TRBV20-1|TRBJ1-3|13
CSASQPFGNTIYF
>TRBV20-1|TRBJ1-1|14
CSAREGQGDTEAFF
>TRBV4-3|TRBJ2-7|19
CASSQAYSGTSGRAYEQYF
>TRBV28|TRBJ2-7|15
CASRVGTSGSLEQYF
>TRBV11-2|TRBJ2-6|17
CASSWDRVSSGANVLTF
>TRBV19|TRBJ2-1|16
CASSQDRNGVHNEQFF
>TRBV12-3/TRBV12-4|TRBJ1-1|13
CASSLHRGTEAFF
>TRBV19|TRBJ2-3|14
CASRRRLGADTQYF
>TRBV3-1|NA|12
CASNLFEETQYF
>TRBV15|TRBJ2-1|11
CATSRVGASSF
>TRBV6-2/TRBV6-3|TRBJ2-1|10
CASRAGEQFF
>TRBV5-4|TRBJ2-5|16
CASRITGIGDQETQYF
>TRBV12-3/TRBV12-4|TRBJ1-2|13
CASSSRYNYGYTF
>TRBV7-9|TRBJ1-1|12
CASSLEAVEAFF